The present T cell receptor (beta chain) was sequenced within a study of Graves' ophthalmopathy and Graves' hyperthyroidism. The study amplified TCR beta CDR3 regions using RNA transcripts. The library came from an HTBI-primed first-round RT-PCR and a second-round multiplex PCR. MiXCR, run by TCRdb on the multiplex PCR reads, gives a single entry per CDR3 protein. The repertoire holds over a million distinct CDR3 sequences, with roughly two fifths as singletons. As regards this clonotype: Compared with germline, one end of the junction differs, possibly owing to a read error.

Uncontrolled infections, other autoimmune diseases, pregnancy or lactation barred patients from enrollment. From germline, CDR1 is SGHRS and CDR2 YFSETQ. CDR3 size: 15 residues. This sequence joins TRBV5-1 and TRBJ2-6; 10 bases line up with TRBD1. The receptor was isolated from an adult man with Graves' hyperthyroidism. The sample taken for sequencing was peripheral blood or thyroid tissue (not recorded which). In DNA form, the CDR3 reads TGCGCCAGCAGCTTGGGGGGGACAGGGGCCCACGTCCTGACTTTC. Translating it yields CASSLGGTGAHVLTF.